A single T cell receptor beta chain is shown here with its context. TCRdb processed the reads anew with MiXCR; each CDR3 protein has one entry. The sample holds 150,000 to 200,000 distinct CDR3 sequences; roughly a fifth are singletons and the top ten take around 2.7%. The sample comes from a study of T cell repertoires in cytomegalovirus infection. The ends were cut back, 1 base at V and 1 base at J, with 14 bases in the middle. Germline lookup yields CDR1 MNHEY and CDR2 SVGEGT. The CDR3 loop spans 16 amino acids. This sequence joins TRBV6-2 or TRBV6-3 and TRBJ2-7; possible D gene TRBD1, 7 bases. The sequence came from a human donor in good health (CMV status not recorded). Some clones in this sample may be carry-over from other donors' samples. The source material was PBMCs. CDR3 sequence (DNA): TGTGCCAGCAGTTACTGCGGGACAGAAGGATCCTACGAGCAGTACTTC. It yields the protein CASSYCGTEGSYEQYF.